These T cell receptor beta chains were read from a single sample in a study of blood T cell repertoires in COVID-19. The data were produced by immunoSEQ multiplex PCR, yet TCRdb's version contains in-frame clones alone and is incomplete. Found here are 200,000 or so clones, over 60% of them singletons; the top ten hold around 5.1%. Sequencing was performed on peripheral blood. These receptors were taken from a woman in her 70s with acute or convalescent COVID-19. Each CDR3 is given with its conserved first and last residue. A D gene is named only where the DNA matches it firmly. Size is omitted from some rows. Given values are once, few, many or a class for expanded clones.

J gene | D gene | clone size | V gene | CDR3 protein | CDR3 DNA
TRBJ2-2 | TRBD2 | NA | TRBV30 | CAWTTLAGALTGELFF | TGTGCCTGGACCACACTAGCGGGAGCTTTGACCGGGGAGCTGTTTTTT
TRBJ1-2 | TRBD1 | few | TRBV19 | CASRTGTNGYTF | TGTGCCAGCCGGACAGGGACCAATGGCTACACCTTC
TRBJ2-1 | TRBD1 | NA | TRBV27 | CASSPDRGPYNEQFF | TGTGCCAGCAGCCCGGACAGGGGGCCCTACAATGAGCAGTTCTTC
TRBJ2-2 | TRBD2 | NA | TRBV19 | CASSIPLGRSGSTGELFF | TGTGCCAGTAGTATCCCCCTGGGGAGAAGCGGGAGCACCGGGGAGCTGTTTTTT
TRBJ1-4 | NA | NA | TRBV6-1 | CASSETAATNEKLFF | TGTGCCAGCAGTGAGACAGCCGCAACTAATGAAAAACTGTTTTTT
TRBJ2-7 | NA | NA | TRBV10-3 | CAISETGTATPEQYF | TGTGCCATCAGTGAGACGGGGACTGCCACACCCGAGCAGTACTTC
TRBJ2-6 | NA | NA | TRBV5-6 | CASSLRGAGANVLTF | TGTGCCAGCAGCCTAAGGGGCGCTGGGGCCAACGTCCTGACTTTC
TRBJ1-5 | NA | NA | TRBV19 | CASSIVFPQTGGGNQPQHF | TGTGCCAGTAGTATAGTTTTCCCTCAAACGGGGGGTGGCAATCAGCCCCAGCATTTT
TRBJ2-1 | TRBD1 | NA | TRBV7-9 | CASSFTGGMGNEQFF | TGTGCCAGCAGCTTCACAGGGGGCATGGGGAATGAGCAGTTCTTC
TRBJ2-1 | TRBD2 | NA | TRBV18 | CASSPALSGGYNEQFF | TGTGCCAGCTCACCAGCCCTGAGCGGGGGATACAATGAGCAGTTCTTC
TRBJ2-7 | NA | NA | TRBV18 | CASSQGDGTYEQYF | TGTGCCAGCTCACAAGGAGACGGGACCTACGAGCAGTACTTC
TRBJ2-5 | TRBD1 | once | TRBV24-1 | CATSDPVPGGQETQYF | TGTGCCACCAGTGACCCGGTTCCAGGGGGCCAAGAGACCCAGTACTTC
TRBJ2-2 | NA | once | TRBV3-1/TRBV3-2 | CASSPSLSGDTGELFF | TGTGCCAGCAGCCCCTCGCTTAGCGGAGACACCGGGGAGCTGTTTTTT
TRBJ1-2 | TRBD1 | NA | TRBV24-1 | CATSDLTGGRTNYGYTF | TGTGCCACCAGTGATTTGACAGGGGGTCGAACTAACTATGGCTACACCTTC
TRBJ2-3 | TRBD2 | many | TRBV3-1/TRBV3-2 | CASSHLAGVGSDTQYF | TGTGCCAGCAGCCACCTAGCGGGAGTTGGATCAGATACGCAGTATTTT
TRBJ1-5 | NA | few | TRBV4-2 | CASSQEARRYSNQPQHF | TGTGCCAGCAGCCAAGAAGCCCGGCGGTATAGCAATCAGCCCCAGCATTTT
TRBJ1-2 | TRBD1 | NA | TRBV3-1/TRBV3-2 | CASSQDLTGVGYTF | TGTGCCAGCAGCCAAGATTTAACAGGGGTCGGCTACACCTTC
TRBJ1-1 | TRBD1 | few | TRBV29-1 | CSVRQGGGEAFF | TGCAGCGTGCGACAGGGTGGCGGTGAAGCTTTCTTT
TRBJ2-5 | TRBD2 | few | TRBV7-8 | CASSLGRLAGVQETQYF | TGTGCCAGCAGCTTAGGTCGGCTAGCGGGAGTACAAGAGACCCAGTACTTC
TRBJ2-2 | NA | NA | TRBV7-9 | CASSPQRGSYHGELFF | TGTGCCAGCAGCCCCCAGCGTGGGAGCTATCACGGGGAGCTGTTTTTT
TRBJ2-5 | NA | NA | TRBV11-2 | CASSLDSETQYF | TGTGCCAGCAGCTTAGATAGCGAGACCCAGTACTTC
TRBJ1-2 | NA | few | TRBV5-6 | CASSLAWSGAPSNYGYTF | TGTGCCAGCAGCTTGGCCTGGTCAGGGGCCCCATCTAACTATGGCTACACCTTC
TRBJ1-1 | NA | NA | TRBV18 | CASSPRAGTEAFF | TGTGCCAGCTCACCACGGGCGGGCACTGAAGCTTTCTTT
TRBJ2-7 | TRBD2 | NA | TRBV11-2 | CASSSLAGTSYEQYF | TGTGCCAGCAGCTCCCTAGCGGGCACCTCCTACGAGCAGTACTTC
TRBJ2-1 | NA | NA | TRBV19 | CASSRDSKQFF | TGTGCCAGTAGTAGGGACTCCAAGCAGTTCTTC
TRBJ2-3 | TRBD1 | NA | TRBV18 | CASSPGTGGADTQYF | TGTGCCAGCTCACCTGGGACAGGGGGTGCAGATACGCAGTATTTT
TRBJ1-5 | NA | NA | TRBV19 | CASSIVGDQPQHF | TGTGCCAGTAGTATAGTAGGGGATCAGCCCCAGCATTTT
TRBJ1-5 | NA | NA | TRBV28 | CASSLMAGYSNQPQHF | TGTGCCAGCAGTTTGATGGCGGGATATAGCAATCAGCCCCAGCATTTT
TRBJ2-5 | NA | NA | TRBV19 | CASSIARGETQYF | TGTGCCAGTAGTATAGCCAGGGGAGAGACCCAGTACTTC
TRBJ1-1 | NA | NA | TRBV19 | CASSMGAGGTRTEAFF | TGTGCCAGTAGTATGGGGGCTGGAGGGACTAGGACTGAAGCTTTCTTT
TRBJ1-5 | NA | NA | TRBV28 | CASSLIQSNQPQHF | TGTGCCAGCAGTTTAATCCAGAGCAATCAGCCCCAGCATTTT
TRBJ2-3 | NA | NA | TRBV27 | CASSSYGRVTDTQYF | TGTGCCAGCAGTTCTTACGGGAGAGTCACAGATACGCAGTATTTT
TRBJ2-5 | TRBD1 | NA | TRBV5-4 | CASSLEDREETQYF | TGTGCCAGCAGCTTGGAGGACAGGGAAGAGACCCAGTACTTC
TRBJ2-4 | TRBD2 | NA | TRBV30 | CAWSVLGRGFQYF | TGTGCCTGGAGTGTACTCGGGAGGGGGTTCCAGTACTTC
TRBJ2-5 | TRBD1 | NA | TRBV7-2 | CASRNTGGAETQYF | TGTGCCAGCAGAAATACAGGGGGCGCGGAGACCCAGTACTTC
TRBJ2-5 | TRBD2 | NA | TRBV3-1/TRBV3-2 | CASSPGTSGRLETQYF | TGTGCCAGCAGCCCGGGGACTAGCGGGAGATTGGAGACCCAGTACTTC
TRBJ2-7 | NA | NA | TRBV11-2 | CASSTESYEQYF | TGTGCCAGCAGCACCGAGTCCTACGAGCAGTACTTC
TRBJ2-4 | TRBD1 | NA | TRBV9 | CASSPRTGGGEYF | TGTGCCAGCAGCCCCCGGACAGGGGGTGGCGAGTACTTC
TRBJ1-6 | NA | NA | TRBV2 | CASRGSESPLHF | TGTGCCAGCCGCGGGTCTGAATCACCCCTCCACTTT
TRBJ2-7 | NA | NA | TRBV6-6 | CASSYSTSFSYEQYF | TGTGCCAGCAGTTATTCGACATCTTTCTCCTACGAGCAGTACTTC
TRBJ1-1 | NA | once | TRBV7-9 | CASSSLDSKAFF | TGTGCCAGCAGCTCATTGGACAGTAAAGCTTTCTTT
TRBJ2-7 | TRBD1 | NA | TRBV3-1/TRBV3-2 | CASSVRGLGYEQYF | TGTGCCAGCAGCGTCAGGGGGCTGGGTTACGAGCAGTACTTC
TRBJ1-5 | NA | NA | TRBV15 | CATSRMRTDQPQHF | TGTGCCACCAGCAGGATGCGGACTGATCAGCCCCAGCATTTT
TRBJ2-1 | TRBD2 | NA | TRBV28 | CASSSGLAGGRGYNEQFF | TGTGCCAGCAGTTCGGGACTAGCGGGAGGAAGGGGGTACAATGAGCAGTTCTTC